This TCR beta chain stems from a study of graft-versus-host responses after intestinal transplantation. Regarding the study as a whole: Some GvH clones appeared in ileal mucosa or blood before recipient bone marrow. Graft-donor T cell macrochimerism coincided with high graft-versus-host to host-versus-graft clonal ratios in allografts. Early after transplant, HvG clones declined as circulating GvH clones peaked.

The germline gives CDR1 SNHLY, CDR2 FYNNEI. Trimming left V 3 bases short and J 0 bases short, with 9 bases between. The CDR3 runs to 14 residues. Comment on this clone: Its target is unknown.

Assay: immunoSEQ multiplex PCR; the TCRdb copy retains only in-frame clones and omits some. The sample records approximately 19,000 clones, over 70% being singletons. This TCR was sampled from a human patient who received an intestinal transplant, so some T cells may come from the graft donor. This chain joins TRBV2 and TRBJ2-7; no clear D gene. This specimen consisted of PBMCs, obtained 14 days after transplant. The CDR3: CASSDEARSYEQYF. As DNA, the CDR3 is TGTGCCAGCAGTGATGAGGCCCGCTCCTACGAGCAGTACTTC.